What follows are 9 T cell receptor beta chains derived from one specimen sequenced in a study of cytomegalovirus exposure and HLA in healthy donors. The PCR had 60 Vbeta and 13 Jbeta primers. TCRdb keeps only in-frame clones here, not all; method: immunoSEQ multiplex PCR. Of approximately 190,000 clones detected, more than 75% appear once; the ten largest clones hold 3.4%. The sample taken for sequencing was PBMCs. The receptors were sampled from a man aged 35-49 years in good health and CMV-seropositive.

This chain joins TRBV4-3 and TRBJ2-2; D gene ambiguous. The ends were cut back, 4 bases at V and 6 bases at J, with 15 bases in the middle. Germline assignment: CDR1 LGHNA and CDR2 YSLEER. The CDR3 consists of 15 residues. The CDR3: CASSPVRLRSGELFF. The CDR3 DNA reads TGCGCCAGCAGCCCCGTGAGACTTAGATCCGGGGAGCTGTTTTTT.

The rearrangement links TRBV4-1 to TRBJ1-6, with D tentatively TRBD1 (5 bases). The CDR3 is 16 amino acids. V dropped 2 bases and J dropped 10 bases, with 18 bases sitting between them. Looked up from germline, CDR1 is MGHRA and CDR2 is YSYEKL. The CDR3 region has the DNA TGCGCCAGCAGCCAACTAGGGACTCTGCGGGGGTCACCCCTCCACTTT. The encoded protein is CASSQLGTLRGSPLHF.

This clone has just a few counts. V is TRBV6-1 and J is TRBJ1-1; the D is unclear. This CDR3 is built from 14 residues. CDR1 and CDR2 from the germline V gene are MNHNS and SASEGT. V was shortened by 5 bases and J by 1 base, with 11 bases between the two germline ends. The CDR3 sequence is CASSKDKPNTEAFF. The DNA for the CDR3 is TGTGCCAGCAGTAAAGACAAACCGAACACTGAAGCTTTCTTT.

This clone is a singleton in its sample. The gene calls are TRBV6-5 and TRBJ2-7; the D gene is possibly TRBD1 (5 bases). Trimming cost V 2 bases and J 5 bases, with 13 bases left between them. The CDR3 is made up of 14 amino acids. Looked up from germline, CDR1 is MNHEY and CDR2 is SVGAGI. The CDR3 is CASSYGSGWDEQYF. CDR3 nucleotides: TGTGCCAGCAGTTACGGGTCAGGGTGGGACGAGCAGTACTTC.

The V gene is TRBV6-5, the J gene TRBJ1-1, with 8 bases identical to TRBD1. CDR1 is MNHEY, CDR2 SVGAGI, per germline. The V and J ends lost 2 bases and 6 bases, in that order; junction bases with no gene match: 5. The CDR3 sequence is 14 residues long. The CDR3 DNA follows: TGTGCCAGCAGTTACCAACTACAGGGGGCTGAAGCTTTCTTT. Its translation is CASSYQLQGAEAFF.

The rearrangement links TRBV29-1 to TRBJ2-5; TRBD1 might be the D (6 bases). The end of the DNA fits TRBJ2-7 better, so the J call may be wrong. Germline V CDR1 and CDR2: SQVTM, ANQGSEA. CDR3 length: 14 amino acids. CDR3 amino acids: CSVEGARGSYEQYF. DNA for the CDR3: TGCAGCGTTGAGGGGGCCAGGGGAAGCTACGAGCAGTACTTC.

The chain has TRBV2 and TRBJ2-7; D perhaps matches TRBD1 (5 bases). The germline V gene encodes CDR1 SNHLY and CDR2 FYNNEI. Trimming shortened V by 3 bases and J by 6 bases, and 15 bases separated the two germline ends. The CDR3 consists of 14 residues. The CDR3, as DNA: TGTGCCAGCAGTGATGTCAGGGATTTTGGCGAGCAGTACTTC. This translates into CASSDVRDFGEQYF.

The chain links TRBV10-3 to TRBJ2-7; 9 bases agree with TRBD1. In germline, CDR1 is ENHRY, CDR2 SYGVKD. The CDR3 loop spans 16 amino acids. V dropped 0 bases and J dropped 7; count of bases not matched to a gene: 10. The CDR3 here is CAISESSGQGMGEQYF. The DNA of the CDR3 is TGTGCCATCAGTGAGTCTTCGGGACAGGGCATGGGGGAGCAGTACTTC.

The CDR3 region is CASRQGTYGYTF. In DNA, the CDR3 is TGTGCCAGCCGACAGGGGACCTATGGCTACACCTTC. The V call is TRBV2, the J call TRBJ1-2; 8 bases map to TRBD1. The germline V gene has CDR1 SNHLY and CDR2 FYNNEI. CDR3 length equals 12 residues. The J segment lost 4 bases and the V segment lost 8 bases, leaving 3 bases of the junction unmatched.